This T cell receptor (beta chain) was observed in a study of blood T cell repertoires in COVID-19. Study as a whole: PBMCs, B-cell-depleted T cells, or T cells provided the cDNA or gDNA that made up the material.

Original methodology: Nucleated cell number was recorded as an estimate derived from reference gene primer amplification. Generated by immunoSEQ multiplex PCR, the TCRdb table keeps only in-frame clones and is missing some. V, J and clone size derive from that table, while D and trimming were established from the DNA sequence. Of more than 300,000 clones in the sample, nearly 90% were seen once. Participants spanned ages about 18 to 90 years and resided in 20 to 30 US areas. Clinical histories supplied by participants themselves formed the basis of cohort assignment. This clonotype originated in a woman aged 30 to 39 who had recovered from COVID-19. Sequenced: PBMCs or T cells enriched from blood (not recorded which).

As DNA, the CDR3 is TGTGCCTGGAGTTCCGGAGTGGGCTACGAGCAGTACTTC. Translating it yields CAWSSGVGYEQYF. The V and J genes are TRBV30 and TRBJ2-7; D is undetermined. Per germline, CDR1 GTSNPN and CDR2 SVGIG (reference sequence). The CDR3 covers 13 residues. V was trimmed by 2 bases and J by 3 bases, leaving 11 bases between them.